These 26 T cell receptor beta chains came from one sample sequenced in a study of stem cell transplantation in POMP-related autoinflammatory disease. The data were produced by immunoSEQ multiplex PCR, yet TCRdb's version contains in-frame clones alone and is incomplete. The table shows some 68,000 clones, with approximately 91% occurring only once. The specimen comprised CD4+ T cells from PBMCs, sampled after stem cell transplantation. All receptors derive from a human patient with POMP-related autoinflammation and immune dysregulation (PRAID). Some T cells may arise from the graft donor.

The rearrangement joins TRBV9 to TRBJ2-3, with D maybe TRBD2 (7 bases). V was trimmed by 0 bases and J by 6 bases, leaving 14 bases between them. This CDR3 contains 15 residues. In germline, CDR1 is SGDLS, CDR2 YYNGEE. CDR3 sequence reads: CASSVGGGGSDTQYF. The CDR3 coding sequence is TGTGCCAGCAGCGTAGGTGGGGGGGGCTCGGATACGCAGTATTTT.

The V gene is TRBV15, the J gene TRBJ2-7; a possible D gene is TRBD1 (6 bases). V lost 0 bases and J lost 4, with 16 bases in between. The CDR3 extends over 16 amino acids. The germline CDR1 and CDR2 sequences are LNHNV and YYDKDF (reference sequence). CDR3: CATSRETTGSRYEQYF. The DNA of the CDR3 is TGTGCCACCAGCAGAGAGACAACAGGGTCCAGGTACGAGCAGTACTTC.

The genes are TRBV30 and TRBJ2-1, with unresolved D. Germline lookup yields CDR1 GTSNPN and CDR2 SVGIG (reference sequence). CDR3 length: 13 residues. Between the trimmed V and J ends, which lost 3 bases and 1 base, there was a span of 7 bases. DNA of the CDR3: TGTGCCTGGAGACAGAATTCCTACAATGAGCAGTTCTTC. Its translation: CAWRQNSYNEQFF.

V and J are TRBV29-1 and TRBJ2-1; 13 bases align to TRBD2. CDR1 is SQVTM, CDR2 ANQGSEA, per germline. The CDR3 loop spans 17 amino acids. V dropped 7 bases and J dropped 0; count of bases not matched to a gene: 9. The CDR3 sequence: CSATGTSGVVSYNEQFF. CDR3 nucleotide sequence: TGCAGCGCCACCGGGACTAGCGGGGTGGTCTCCTACAATGAGCAGTTCTTC.

The chain employs TRBV6-6 and TRBJ2-1, with TRBD2 matching over 7 bases. The CDR3 contains 15 residues. Germline CDR1 and CDR2: MNHNY and SVGAGI (reference sequence). V lost 6 bases to trimming and J lost 4 bases; unmatched junction nucleotides: 9. CDR3 region: CASSARGVQYNEQFF. In nucleotides, the CDR3 is TGTGCCAGCAGCGCCCGGGGGGTCCAGTACAATGAGCAGTTCTTC.

The rearrangement uses TRBV11-2 and TRBJ2-3; 10 positions match TRBD2. V lost 1 base, J lost 6 bases, and 1 base stayed unmatched. Germline loops: CDR1 SGHAT, CDR2 FQNNGV. The CDR3 has 14 residues. DNA of the CDR3: TGTGCCAGCAGCTTAGTGACTAGCGGGGATACGCAGTATTTT. Translation gives CASSLVTSGDTQYF.

This chain uses TRBV28 with TRBJ1-5; D remains ambiguous. CDR3 length: 15 residues. The V and J ends lost 6 bases and 2 bases respectively, with 14 bases between them. Germline lookup yields CDR1 MDHEN and CDR2 SYDVKM. Written as DNA, the CDR3 is TGTGCCAGCAGCCCCCGAGGGCGCGGCAATCAGCCCCAGCATTTT. It translates to CASSPRGRGNQPQHF.

In regard to this clone: Additional DNA sequences in this sample encode the identical CDR3. The chain recombines TRBV5-1 with TRBJ2-3; D uncertain. Looked up from germline, CDR1 is SGHRS and CDR2 is YFSETQ. This CDR3 is 14 amino acids long. With 1 base removed from V and 2 bases from J, the gap between germline ends came to 8 bases. CDR3 region: CASSLWQSTDTQYF. In nucleotides, the CDR3 is TGCGCCAGCAGCTTGTGGCAGTCCACAGATACGCAGTATTTT. Using reference TRBV5-1 and TRBJ2-3 for the parts outside the CDR3, the full variable domain is KAGVTQTPRYLIKTRGQQVTLSCSPISGHRSVSWYQQTPGQGLQFLFEYFSETQRNKGNFPGRFSGRQFSNSRSEMNVSTLELGDSALYLCASSLWQSTDTQYFGPGTRLTVL.

V usage is TRBV5-1 and J usage is TRBJ2-3; 7 bases align to TRBD2. With V trimmed by 1 base and J by 6 bases, 14 bases remained unmatched. Per the germline V gene, CDR1 is SGHRS and CDR2 is YFSETQ. This CDR3 comprises 17 residues. CDR3 in DNA: TGCGCCAGCAGCTTGACCGGGGGAGGGCCTTACTCCGATACGCAGTATTTT. Its translation is CASSLTGGGPYSDTQYF.

The chain combines TRBV4-2 with TRBJ2-7; weak D call: TRBD2 (6 bases). The CDR3 is 15 amino acids. Trimming stripped 3 bases from V and 4 bases from J, with 16 bases between. Germline V gives CDR1 LGHNA, CDR2 YNFKEQ. The CDR3: CASSQEGTGLYEQYF. CDR3 DNA sequence: TGTGCCAGCAGCCAGGAGGGTACGGGCCTATACGAGCAGTACTTC.

The chain joins TRBV2 to TRBJ1-6; no definite D call. This CDR3 spans 15 amino acids. V was shortened by 6 bases and J by 4 bases, with 13 bases between the two germline ends. The germline CDR1 and CDR2 sequences are SNHLY and FYNNEI. CDR3 in amino acids: CASRLRGRYNSPLHF. The CDR3 DNA is TGTGCCAGCAGGTTACGTGGCAGATATAATTCACCCCTCCACTTT.

This chain joins TRBV28 and TRBJ2-1; D is perhaps TRBD1 (6 bases). The CDR3 runs 12 residues. Looked up from germline, CDR1 is MDHEN and CDR2 is SYDVKM. The V gene lost 10 bases and the J gene lost 8 bases, with 15 bases spanning the gap. The CDR3 nucleotides read TGTGCCACAAACGCGTACAGGGATGAGCAGTTCTTC. Its translation is CATNAYRDEQFF.

The chain is built from TRBV21-1 and TRBJ1-5; the table's TRBD1 call for D was not verified on the DNA. TRBV21-1 is a documented pseudogene. There are 13 residues in the CDR3. The CDR3 DNA sequence: TGTGCCAGCACTGCAGGGGTTGATCAGCCCCAGCATTTT. Translating gives CASTAGVDQPQHF.

The V call is TRBV4-2, the J call TRBJ1-4, with D perhaps TRBD1 (6 bases). Germline-derived CDR1 and CDR2 are LGHNA and YNFKEQ. CDR3 length equals 17 residues. The V and J ends lost 1 base and 4 bases respectively, with 16 bases between them. CDR3 in DNA: TGTGCCAGCAGCCAAGTACTCACAGGGACCTTTAATGAAAAACTGTTTTTT. Translating gives CASSQVLTGTFNEKLFF.

This chain connects TRBV28 to TRBJ1-5, with no clear D. This CDR3 spans 13 amino acids. Germline V CDR1 and CDR2: MDHEN, SYDVKM. The ends were cut back, 7 bases at V and 4 bases at J, with 11 bases in the middle. The CDR3 spells CASTLRSNQPQHF. DNA for the CDR3: TGTGCCAGCACCTTGAGGTCAAATCAGCCCCAGCATTTT.

The rearrangement links TRBV24-1 to TRBJ2-3; D might be TRBD1 (6 bases). The CDR3 length is 17 residues. Germline V CDR1 and CDR2: KGHDR, SFDVKD. V lost 4 bases to trimming and J lost 6 bases, with 22 bases between them. The CDR3 DNA sequence: TGTGCCACCAGTGAGTACACAGGGAGTCGACGATCGGATACGCAGTATTTT. It yields the protein CATSEYTGSRRSDTQYF.

This chain joins TRBV19 and TRBJ1-1, with D possibly TRBD1 on 5 matching bases. V was clipped by 3 bases and J by 5 bases, with 13 bases between them. In germline, CDR1 is LNHDA, CDR2 SQIVND (reference sequence). This CDR3 region has 14 residues. The CDR3 DNA is TGTGCCAGTAGTATTCACAAAGGGGAAACTGAAGCTTTCTTT. Translated, it gives CASSIHKGETEAFF.

The chain joins TRBV15 to TRBJ1-4, with 8 bases lining up with TRBD1. V trimming: 2 bases; J trimming: 8 bases; junction bases outside the gene matches: 7. The germline CDR1 and CDR2 sequences are LNHNV and YYDKDF (reference sequence). The length of the CDR3 is 15 residues. In DNA, the CDR3 is TGTGCCACCAGCAGACCTGAGACAGGGGTCGAAAAACTGTTTTTT. Protein sequence: CATSRPETGVEKLFF.

The rearrangement links TRBV20-1 to TRBJ2-1; D is uncertain. Trimming stripped 6 bases from V and 9 bases from J, with 9 bases between. The CDR3 covers 10 residues. The germline V gene encodes CDR1 DFQATT and CDR2 SNEGSKA (reference sequence). In DNA form, the CDR3 reads TGCAGTGCCACAATTATTGAGCAGTTCTTC. Protein: CSATIIEQFF.

The chain has TRBV6-5 and TRBJ1-1; D remains ambiguous. The CDR3 runs to 11 residues. The V end was cut by 5 bases, the J end by 4 bases, with 5 bases between. Germline CDR1 is MNHEY and CDR2 is SVGAGI. The CDR3 loop is CASSTGTEAFF. CDR3 nucleotides: TGTGCCAGCAGTACCGGCACTGAAGCTTTCTTT.

The J gene is TRBJ1-2, the V gene TRBV25-1; weak D call: TRBD1 (6 bases). There are 16 residues in the CDR3. The V gene's germline CDR1 is MGHDK and CDR2 SYGVNS. Deletions cut 6 bases from V and 7 bases from J, with 24 bases between. CDR3: CASRDQTGSPKGGYTF. As DNA, the CDR3 is TGTGCCAGCAGGGATCAGACAGGCTCCCCTAAGGGTGGCTACACCTTC.

The chain recombines TRBV4-1 with TRBJ1-5; the D gene is possibly TRBD1 (6 bases). Per the germline V gene, CDR1 is MGHRA and CDR2 is YSYEKL. The CDR3 totals 15 residues. V was shortened by 1 base and J by 7 bases, with 14 bases between the two germline ends. The CDR3 loop is CASSQGTGMGQPQHF. The DNA of the CDR3 is TGCGCCAGCAGCCAAGGCACAGGGATGGGGCAGCCCCAGCATTTT.

The V gene is TRBV28, the J gene TRBJ2-7, with 9 bases matching TRBD1. Germline lookup yields CDR1 MDHEN and CDR2 SYDVKM. The CDR3 has 13 residues. J lost 5 bases, V lost 7 bases, and 6 bases had no gene match. CDR3 in DNA: TGTGCCAGCATGGACAGGGGAATAGACGAGCAGTACGTC. This codes for CASMDRGIDEQYV.

The chain is built from TRBV2 and TRBJ2-2; D remains unclear. The CDR3 has 17 amino acids. The V end lost 5 bases, the J end lost 5 bases, and 21 bases lay between the germline ends. The V gene's germline CDR1 is SNHLY and CDR2 FYNNEI. CDR3 sequence: CASSNSLQAVKTGELFF. CDR3 sequence (DNA): TGTGCCAGCAGTAACTCCTTGCAGGCGGTAAAGACCGGGGAGCTGTTTTTT.

The chain's CDR3 is CASSQSTLGLDEQYV. The CDR3 DNA reads as TGCGCCAGCAGCCAGTCGACATTAGGATTAGACGAGCAGTACGTC. The gene calls are TRBV4-1 and TRBJ2-7; no reliable D call. The ends were cut back, 3 bases at V and 5 bases at J, with 17 bases in the middle. CDR1 is MGHRA and CDR2 is YSYEKL in the germline V gene. The CDR3 has 15 residues.

This chain links TRBV27 with TRBJ1-1; the D gene is possibly TRBD1 (5 bases). Germline CDR1 is MNHEY and CDR2 is SMNVEV (reference sequence). This CDR3 is 16 amino acids long. The V gene lost 5 bases and the J gene lost 5 bases, with 21 bases spanning the gap. CDR3 DNA: TGTGCCAGCAGTAGGGACGGACGGAGTTTTAATACTGAAGCTTTCTTT. Translated: CASSRDGRSFNTEAFF.